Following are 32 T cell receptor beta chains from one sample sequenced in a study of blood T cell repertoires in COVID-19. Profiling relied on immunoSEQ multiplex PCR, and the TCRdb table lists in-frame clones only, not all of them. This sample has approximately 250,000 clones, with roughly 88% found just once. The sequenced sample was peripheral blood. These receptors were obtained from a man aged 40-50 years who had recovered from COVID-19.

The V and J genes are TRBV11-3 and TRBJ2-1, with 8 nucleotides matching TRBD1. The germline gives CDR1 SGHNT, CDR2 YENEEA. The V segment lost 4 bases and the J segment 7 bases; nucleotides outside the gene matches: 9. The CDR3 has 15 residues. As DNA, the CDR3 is TGTGCCAGCAGCTCGGGCAGGGGGCGACTGAATGAGCAGTTCTTC. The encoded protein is CASSSGRGRLNEQFF.

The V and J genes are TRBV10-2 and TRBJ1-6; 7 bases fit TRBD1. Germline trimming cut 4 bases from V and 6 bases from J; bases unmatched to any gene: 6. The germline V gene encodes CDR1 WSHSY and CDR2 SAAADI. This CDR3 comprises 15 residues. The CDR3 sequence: CASSARQGSNSPLHF. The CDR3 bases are TGCGCCAGCAGTGCGAGACAGGGATCTAATTCACCCCTCCACTTT.

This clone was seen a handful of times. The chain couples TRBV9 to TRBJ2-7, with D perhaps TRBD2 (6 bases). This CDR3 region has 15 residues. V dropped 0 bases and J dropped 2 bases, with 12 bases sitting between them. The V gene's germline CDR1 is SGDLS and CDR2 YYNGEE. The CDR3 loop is CASSVEGTSTYEQYF. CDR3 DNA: TGTGCCAGCAGCGTAGAAGGGACTTCCACCTACGAGCAGTACTTC. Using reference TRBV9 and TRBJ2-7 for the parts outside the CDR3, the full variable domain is DSGVTQTPKHLITATGQRVTLRCSPRSGDLSVYWYQQSLDQGLQFLIQYYNGEERAKGNILERFSAQQFPDLHSELNLSSLELGDSALYFCASSVEGTSTYEQYFGPGTRLTVT.

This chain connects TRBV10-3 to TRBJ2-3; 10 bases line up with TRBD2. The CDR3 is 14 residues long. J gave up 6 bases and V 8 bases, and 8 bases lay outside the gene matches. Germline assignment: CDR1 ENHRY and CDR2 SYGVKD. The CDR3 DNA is TGTGCCATCTTCGGTCTAGCGGGAGCGGATACGCAGTATTTT. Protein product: CAIFGLAGADTQYF.

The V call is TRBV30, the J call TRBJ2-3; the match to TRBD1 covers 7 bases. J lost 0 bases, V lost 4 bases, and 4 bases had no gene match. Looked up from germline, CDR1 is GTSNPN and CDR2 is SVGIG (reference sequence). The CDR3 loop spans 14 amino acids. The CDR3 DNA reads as TGTGCCTGGACAGGGGGTTTTAGCACAGATACGCAGTATTTT. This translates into CAWTGGFSTDTQYF.

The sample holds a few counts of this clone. The CDR3 DNA reads TGTGCCAGCAGTTTGCCGGGACAGGGGCCGACAAGATATGGCTACACCTTC. Translating it yields CASSLPGQGPTRYGYTF. The chain has TRBV6-2 or TRBV6-3 and TRBJ1-2, with 10 bases that match TRBD1. Trimming took 4 bases from V and 5 from J; bases not matched to a gene: 13. The germline V gene encodes CDR1 MNHEY and CDR2 SVGEGT. The length of the CDR3 is 17 residues.

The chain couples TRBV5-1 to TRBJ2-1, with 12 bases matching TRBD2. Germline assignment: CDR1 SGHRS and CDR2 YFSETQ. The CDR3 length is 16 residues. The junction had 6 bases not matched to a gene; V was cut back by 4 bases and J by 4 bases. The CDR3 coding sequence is TGCGCCAGCAGCCCTACCCTAGCGGGAGGGTACAATGAGCAGTTCTTC. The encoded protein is CASSPTLAGGYNEQFF.

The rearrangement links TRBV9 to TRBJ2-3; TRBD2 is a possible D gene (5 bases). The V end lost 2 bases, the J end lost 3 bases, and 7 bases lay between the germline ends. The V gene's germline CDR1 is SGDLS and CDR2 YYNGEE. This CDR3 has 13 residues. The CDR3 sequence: CASSVSGTDTQYF. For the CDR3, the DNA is TGTGCCAGCAGCGTCAGCGGAACAGATACGCAGTATTTT. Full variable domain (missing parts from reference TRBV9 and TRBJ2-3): DSGVTQTPKHLITATGQRVTLRCSPRSGDLSVYWYQQSLDQGLQFLIQYYNGEERAKGNILERFSAQQFPDLHSELNLSSLELGDSALYFCASSVSGTDTQYFGPGTRLTVL.

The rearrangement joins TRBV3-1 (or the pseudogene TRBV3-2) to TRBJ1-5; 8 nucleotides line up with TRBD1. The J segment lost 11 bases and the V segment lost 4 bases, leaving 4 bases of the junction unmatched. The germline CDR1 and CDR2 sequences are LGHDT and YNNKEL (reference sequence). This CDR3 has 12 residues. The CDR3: CASSLGQAAQHF. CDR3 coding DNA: TGTGCCAGCAGCCTGGGACAGGCAGCCCAGCATTTT.

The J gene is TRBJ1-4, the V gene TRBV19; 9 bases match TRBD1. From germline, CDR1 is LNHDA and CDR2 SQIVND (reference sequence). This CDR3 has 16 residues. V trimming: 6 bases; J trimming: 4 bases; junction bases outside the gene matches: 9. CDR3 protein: CASSTLGTGSNEKLFF. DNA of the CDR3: TGTGCCAGTAGCACCCTTGGGACAGGGAGTAATGAAAAACTGTTTTTT.

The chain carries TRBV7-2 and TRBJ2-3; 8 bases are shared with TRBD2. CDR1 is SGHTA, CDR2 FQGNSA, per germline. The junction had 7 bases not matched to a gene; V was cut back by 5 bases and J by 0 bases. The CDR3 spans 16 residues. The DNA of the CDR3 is TGTGCCAGCAGCCGGGAGGGCGGGGGTAGCACAGATACGCAGTATTTT. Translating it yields CASSREGGGSTDTQYF.

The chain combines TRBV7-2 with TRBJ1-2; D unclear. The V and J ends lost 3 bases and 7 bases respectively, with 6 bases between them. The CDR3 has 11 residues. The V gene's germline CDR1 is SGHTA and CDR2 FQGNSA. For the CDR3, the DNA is TGTGCCAGCAGCTTGGGCTCTGGCTACACCTTC. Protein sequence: CASSLGSGYTF.

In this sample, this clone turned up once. The CDR3 DNA reads as TGCGCCAGCAGCCAAGACAGCAGGTACAATGAGCAGTTCTTC. Residues: CASSQDSRYNEQFF. The chain is built from TRBV4-3 and TRBJ2-1, with D uncertain. The CDR3 runs to 14 residues. Germline CDR1 LGHNA, CDR2 YSLEER. The V end was cut by 0 bases, the J end by 4 bases, with 7 bases between.

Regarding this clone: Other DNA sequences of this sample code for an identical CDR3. CDR3 sequence (DNA): TGTGCCAGCAGCCTCGCCCCGGGCACAGATACGCAGTATTTT. It encodes CASSLAPGTDTQYF. The chain couples TRBV7-2 to TRBJ2-3; D is ambiguous. CDR1 is SGHTA, CDR2 FQGNSA, per germline. The length of the CDR3 is 14 residues. The V and J ends lost 5 bases and 1 base respectively, with 10 bases between them.

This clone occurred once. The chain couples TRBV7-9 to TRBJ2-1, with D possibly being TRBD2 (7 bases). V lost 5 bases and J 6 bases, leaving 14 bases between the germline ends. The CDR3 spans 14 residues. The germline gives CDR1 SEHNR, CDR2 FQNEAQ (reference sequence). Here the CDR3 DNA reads TGTGCCAGCAGCGAAGCGGGACAATTCAATGAGCAGTTCTTC. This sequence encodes CASSEAGQFNEQFF.

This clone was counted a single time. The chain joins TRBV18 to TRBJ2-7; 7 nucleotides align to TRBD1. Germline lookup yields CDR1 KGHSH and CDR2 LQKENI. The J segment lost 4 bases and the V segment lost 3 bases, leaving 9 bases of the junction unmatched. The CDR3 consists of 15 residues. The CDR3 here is CASSPRTGALYEQYF. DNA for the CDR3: TGTGCCAGCTCACCTAGGACAGGAGCGCTATACGAGCAGTACTTC.

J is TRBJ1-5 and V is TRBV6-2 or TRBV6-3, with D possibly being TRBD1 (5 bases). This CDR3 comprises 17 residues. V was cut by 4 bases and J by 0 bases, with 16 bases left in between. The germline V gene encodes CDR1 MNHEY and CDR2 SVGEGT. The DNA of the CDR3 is TGTGCCAGCAGTTTAAAAAGGGGTTCATATAGCAATCAGCCCCAGCATTTT. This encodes CASSLKRGSYSNQPQHF.

DNA for the CDR3: TGTGCAAGTCGCTCCGAGAATGGGGCACACCTGCATAGCAATCAGCCCCAGCATTTT. Amino acid sequence: CASRSENGAHLHSNQPQHF. The chain employs TRBV12-2 and TRBJ1-5; the table names TRBD1, a call not compared with the DNA. TRBV12-2 counts as a pseudogene. This CDR3 spans 19 amino acids.

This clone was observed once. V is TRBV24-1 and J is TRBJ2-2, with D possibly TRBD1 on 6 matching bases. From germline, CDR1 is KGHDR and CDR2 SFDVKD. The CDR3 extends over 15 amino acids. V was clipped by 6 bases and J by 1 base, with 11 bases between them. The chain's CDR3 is CATSNPRGNTGELFF. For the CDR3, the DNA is TGTGCCACCAGTAACCCCAGGGGGAACACCGGGGAGCTGTTTTTT.

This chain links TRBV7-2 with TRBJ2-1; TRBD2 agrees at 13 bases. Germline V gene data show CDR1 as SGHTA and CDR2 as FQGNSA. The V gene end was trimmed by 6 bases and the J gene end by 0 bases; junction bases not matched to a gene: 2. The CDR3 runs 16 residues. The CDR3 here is CASRWTSGSSYNEQFF. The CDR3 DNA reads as TGTGCCAGCAGGTGGACTAGCGGGAGCTCCTACAATGAGCAGTTCTTC.

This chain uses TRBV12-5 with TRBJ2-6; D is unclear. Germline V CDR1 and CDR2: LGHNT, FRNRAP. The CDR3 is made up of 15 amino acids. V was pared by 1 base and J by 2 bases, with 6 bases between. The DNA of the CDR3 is TGTGCTAGTGGTTTGGGAGGCACTGGGGCCAACGTCCTGACTTTC. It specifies CASGLGGTGANVLTF.

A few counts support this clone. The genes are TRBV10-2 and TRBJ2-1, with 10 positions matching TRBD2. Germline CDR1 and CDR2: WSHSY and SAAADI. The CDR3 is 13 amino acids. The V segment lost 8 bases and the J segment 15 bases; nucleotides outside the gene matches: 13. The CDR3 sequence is CASQSSGGPAGFF. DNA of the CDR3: TGCGCCAGCCAGTCTAGCGGGGGCCCGGCGGGGTTCTTC.

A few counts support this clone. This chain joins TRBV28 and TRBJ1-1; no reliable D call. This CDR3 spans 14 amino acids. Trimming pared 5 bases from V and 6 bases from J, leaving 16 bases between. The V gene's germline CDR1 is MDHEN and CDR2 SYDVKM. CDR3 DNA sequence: TGTGCCAGCAGTCCCCCAAAGAGAATGCCTGAAGCTTTCTTT. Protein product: CASSPPKRMPEAFF. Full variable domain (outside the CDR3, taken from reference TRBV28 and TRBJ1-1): DVKVTQSSRYLVKRTGEKVFLECVQDMDHENMFWYRQDPGLGLRLIYFSYDVKMKEKGDIPEGYSVSREKKERFSLILESASTNQTSMYLCASSPPKRMPEAFFGQGTRLTVV.

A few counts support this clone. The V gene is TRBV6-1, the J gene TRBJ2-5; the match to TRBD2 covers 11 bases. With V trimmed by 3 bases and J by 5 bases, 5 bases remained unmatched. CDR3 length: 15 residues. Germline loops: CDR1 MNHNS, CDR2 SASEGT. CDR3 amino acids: CASSEIAGGGETQYF. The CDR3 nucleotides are TGTGCCAGCAGTGAGATAGCGGGAGGGGGGGAGACCCAGTACTTC.

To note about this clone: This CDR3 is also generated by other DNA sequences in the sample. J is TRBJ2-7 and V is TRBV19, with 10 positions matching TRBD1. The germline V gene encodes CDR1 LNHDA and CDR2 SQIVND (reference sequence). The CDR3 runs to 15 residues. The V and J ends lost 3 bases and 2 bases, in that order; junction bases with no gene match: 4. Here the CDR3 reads CASSIGGQGPYEQYF. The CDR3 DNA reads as TGTGCCAGTAGTATCGGGGGACAGGGGCCCTACGAGCAGTACTTC. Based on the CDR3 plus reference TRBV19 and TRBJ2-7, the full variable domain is DGGITQSPKYLFRKEGQNVTLSCEQNLNHDAMYWYRQDPGQGLRLIYYSQIVNDFQKGDIAEGYSVSREKKESFPLTVTSAQKNPTAFYLCASSIGGQGPYEQYFGPGTRLTVT.

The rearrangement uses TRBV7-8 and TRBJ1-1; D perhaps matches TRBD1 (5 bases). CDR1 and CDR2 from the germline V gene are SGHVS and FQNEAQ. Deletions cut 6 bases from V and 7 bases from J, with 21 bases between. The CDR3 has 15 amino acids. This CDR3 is CASSPQGLTTSEAFF. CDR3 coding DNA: TGTGCCAGCAGTCCCCAGGGACTCACAACCAGTGAAGCTTTCTTT.

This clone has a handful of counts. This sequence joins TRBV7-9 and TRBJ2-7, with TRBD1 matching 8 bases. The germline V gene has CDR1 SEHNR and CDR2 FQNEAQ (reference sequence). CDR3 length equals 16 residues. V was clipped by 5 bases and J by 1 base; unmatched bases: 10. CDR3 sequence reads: CASSLVRDRSSYEQYF. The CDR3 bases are TGTGCCAGCAGCCTAGTTCGGGACAGGTCGTCCTACGAGCAGTACTTC.

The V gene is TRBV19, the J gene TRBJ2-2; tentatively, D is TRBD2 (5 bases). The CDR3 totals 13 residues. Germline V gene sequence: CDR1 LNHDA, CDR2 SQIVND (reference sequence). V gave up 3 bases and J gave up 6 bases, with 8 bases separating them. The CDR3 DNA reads TGTGCCAGTAGTATTATCGGGGCCGGGGAGCTGTTTTTT. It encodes CASSIIGAGELFF.

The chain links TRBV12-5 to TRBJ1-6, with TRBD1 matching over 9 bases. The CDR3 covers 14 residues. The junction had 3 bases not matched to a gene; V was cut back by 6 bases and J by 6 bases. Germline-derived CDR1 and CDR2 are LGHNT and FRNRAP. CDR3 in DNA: TGTGCTAGTGGAGGGGACAGGGTTAATTCACCCCTCCACTTT. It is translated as CASGGDRVNSPLHF.

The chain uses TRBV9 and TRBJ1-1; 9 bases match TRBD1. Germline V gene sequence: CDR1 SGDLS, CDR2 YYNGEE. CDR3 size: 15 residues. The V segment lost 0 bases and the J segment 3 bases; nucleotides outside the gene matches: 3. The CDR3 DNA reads TGTGCCAGCAGCGTAGCGGGGGACAGGGACACTGAAGCTTTCTTT. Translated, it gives CASSVAGDRDTEAFF.

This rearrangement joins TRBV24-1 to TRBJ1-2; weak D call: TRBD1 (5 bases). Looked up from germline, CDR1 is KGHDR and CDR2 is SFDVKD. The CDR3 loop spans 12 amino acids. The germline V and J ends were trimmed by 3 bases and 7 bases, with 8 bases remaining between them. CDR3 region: CATSDGAGGYTF. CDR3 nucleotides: TGTGCCACCAGTGATGGGGCAGGTGGCTACACCTTC.

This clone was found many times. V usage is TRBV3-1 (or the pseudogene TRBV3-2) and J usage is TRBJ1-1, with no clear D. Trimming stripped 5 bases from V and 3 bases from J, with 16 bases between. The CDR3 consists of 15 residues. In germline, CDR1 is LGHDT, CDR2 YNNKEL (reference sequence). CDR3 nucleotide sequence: TGTGCCAGCAGCTCCGGGTACGGAATTTACACTGAAGCTTTCTTT. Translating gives CASSSGYGIYTEAFF.